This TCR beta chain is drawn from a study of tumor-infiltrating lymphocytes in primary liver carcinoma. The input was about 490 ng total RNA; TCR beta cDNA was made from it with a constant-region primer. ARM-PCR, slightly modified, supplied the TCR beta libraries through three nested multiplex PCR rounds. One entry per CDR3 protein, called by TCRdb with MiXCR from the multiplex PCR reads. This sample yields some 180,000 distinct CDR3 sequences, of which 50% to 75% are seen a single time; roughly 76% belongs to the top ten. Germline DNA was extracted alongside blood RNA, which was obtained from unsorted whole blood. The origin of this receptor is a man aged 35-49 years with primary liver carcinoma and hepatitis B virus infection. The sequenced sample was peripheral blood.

The CDR3 sequence: CAWKVSGNNSPLHF. Written as DNA, the CDR3 is TGTGCCTGGAAAGTGAGCGGGAATAATTCACCCCTCCACTTT. This sequence joins TRBV30 and TRBJ1-6; D unclear. The germline V gene has CDR1 GTSNPN and CDR2 SVGIG (reference sequence). The CDR3 is made up of 14 amino acids. Trimming left V 4 bases short and J 5 bases short, with 12 bases between.